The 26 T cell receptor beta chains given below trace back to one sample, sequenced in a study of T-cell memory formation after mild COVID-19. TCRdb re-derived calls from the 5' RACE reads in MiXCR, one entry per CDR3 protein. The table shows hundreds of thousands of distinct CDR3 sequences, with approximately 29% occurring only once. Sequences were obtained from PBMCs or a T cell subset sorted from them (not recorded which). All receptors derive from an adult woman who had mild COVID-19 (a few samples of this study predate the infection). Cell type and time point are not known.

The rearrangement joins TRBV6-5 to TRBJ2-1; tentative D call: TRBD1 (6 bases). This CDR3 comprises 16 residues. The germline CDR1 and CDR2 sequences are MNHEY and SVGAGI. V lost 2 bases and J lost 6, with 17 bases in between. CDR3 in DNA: TGTGCCAGCAGTTACGTCTACAGGGCCCCTGGCAATGAGCAGTTCTTC. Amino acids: CASSYVYRAPGNEQFF.

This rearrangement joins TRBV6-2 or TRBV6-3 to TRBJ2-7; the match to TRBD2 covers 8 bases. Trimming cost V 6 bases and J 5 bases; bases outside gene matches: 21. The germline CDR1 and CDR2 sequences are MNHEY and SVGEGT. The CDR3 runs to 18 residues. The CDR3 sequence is CASRSGLGNYVLANEQYF. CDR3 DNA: TGTGCCAGCAGATCGGGACTAGGGAACTACGTGTTGGCTAACGAGCAGTACTTC.

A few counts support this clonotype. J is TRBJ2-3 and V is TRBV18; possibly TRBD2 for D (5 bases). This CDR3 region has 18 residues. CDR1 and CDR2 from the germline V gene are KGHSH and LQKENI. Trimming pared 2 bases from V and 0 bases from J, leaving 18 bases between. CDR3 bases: TGTGCCAGCTCACCAATACTAGGCCGGGATACGAGCACAGATACGCAGTATTTT. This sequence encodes CASSPILGRDTSTDTQYF.

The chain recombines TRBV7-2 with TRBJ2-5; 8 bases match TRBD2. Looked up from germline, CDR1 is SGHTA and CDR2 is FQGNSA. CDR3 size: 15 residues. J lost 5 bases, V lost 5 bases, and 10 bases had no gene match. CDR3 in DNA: TGTGCCAGCAGCCTTTTCGGGGGGGCTTATGAGACCCAGTACTTC. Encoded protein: CASSLFGGAYETQYF. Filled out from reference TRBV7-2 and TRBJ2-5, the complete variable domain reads GAGVSQSPSNKVTEKGKDVELRCDPISGHTALYWYRQSLGQGLEFLIYFQGNSAPDKSGLPSDRFSAERTGGSVSTLTIQRTQQEDSAVYLCASSLFGGAYETQYFGPGTRLLVL.

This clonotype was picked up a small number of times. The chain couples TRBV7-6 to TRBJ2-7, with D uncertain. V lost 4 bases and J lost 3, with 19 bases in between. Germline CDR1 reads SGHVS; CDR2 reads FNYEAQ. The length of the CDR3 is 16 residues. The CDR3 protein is CASSSYFGPEHYEQYF. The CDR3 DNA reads TGTGCCAGCAGCTCCTACTTCGGTCCGGAGCACTACGAGCAGTACTTC.

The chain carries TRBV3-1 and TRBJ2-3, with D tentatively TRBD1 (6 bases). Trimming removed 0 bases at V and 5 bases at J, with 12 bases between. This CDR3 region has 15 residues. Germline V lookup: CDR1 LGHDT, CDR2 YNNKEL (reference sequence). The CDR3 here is CASSQEAGELDTQYF. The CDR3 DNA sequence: TGTGCCAGCAGCCAAGAGGCAGGGGAGCTAGATACGCAGTATTTT.

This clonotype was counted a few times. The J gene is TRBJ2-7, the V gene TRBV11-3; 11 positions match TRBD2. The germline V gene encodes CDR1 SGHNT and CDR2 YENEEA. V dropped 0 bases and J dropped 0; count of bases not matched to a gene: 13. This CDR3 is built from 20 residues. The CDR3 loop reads CASSLDPTTSGRSPSYEQYF. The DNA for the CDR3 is TGTGCCAGCAGCTTAGATCCGACTACTAGCGGGAGATCCCCCTCCTACGAGCAGTACTTC.

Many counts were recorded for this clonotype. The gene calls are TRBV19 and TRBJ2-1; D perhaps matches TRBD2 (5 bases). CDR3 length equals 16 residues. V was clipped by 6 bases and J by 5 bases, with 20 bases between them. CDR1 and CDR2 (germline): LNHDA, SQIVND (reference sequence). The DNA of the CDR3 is TGTGCCAGTAGGGAGATACACGAGGGCCTGCACAATGAGCAGTTCTTC. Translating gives CASREIHEGLHNEQFF. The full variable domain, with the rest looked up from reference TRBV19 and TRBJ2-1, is DGGITQSPKYLFRKEGQNVTLSCEQNLNHDAMYWYRQDPGQGLRLIYYSQIVNDFQKGDIAEGYSVSREKKESFPLTVTSAQKNPTAFYLCASREIHEGLHNEQFFGPGTRLTVL.

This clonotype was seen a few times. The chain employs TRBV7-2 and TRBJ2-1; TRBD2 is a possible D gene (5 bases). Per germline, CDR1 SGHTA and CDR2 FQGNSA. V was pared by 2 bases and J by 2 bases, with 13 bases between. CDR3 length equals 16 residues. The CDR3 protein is CASSLLAGRAYNEQFF. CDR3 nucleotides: TGTGCCAGCAGCTTACTAGCCGGAAGGGCCTACAATGAGCAGTTCTTC.

The CDR3 coding sequence is TGTGCCAGCAGTTTACCCCAGCGGGAGGGCTTAGAGACCCAGTACTTC. It translates to CASSLPQREGLETQYF. The chain uses TRBV12-3 or TRBV12-4 and TRBJ2-5; 10 nucleotides align to TRBD2. The CDR3 totals 16 residues. Germline trimming cut 2 bases from V and 4 bases from J; bases unmatched to any gene: 7.

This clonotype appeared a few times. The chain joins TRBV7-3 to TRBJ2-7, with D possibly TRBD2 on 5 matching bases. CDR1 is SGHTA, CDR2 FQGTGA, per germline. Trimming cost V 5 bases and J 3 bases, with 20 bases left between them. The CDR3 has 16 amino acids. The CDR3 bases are TGTGCCAGCAGCCCGACCCCTGGCCTTCGGGGCTACGAGCAGTACTTC. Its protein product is CASSPTPGLRGYEQYF.

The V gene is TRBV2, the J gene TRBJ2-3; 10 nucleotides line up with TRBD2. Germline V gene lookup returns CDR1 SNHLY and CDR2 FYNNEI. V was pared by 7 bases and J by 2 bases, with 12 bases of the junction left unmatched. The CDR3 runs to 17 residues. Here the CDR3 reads CASITPSGGVNTDTQYF. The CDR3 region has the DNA TGTGCCAGCATCACTCCTAGCGGGGGTGTTAACACAGATACGCAGTATTTT.

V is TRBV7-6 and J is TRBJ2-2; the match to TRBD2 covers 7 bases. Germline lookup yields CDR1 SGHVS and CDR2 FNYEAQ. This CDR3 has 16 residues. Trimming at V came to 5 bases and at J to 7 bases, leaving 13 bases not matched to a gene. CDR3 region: CASSPQLAGAIGELFF. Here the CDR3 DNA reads TGTGCCAGCAGCCCCCAGTTGGCGGGAGCCATCGGGGAGCTGTTTTTT.

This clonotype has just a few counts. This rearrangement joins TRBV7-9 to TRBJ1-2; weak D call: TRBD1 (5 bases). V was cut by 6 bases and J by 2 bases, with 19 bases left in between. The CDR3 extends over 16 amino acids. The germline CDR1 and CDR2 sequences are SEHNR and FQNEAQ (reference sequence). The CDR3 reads CASRSSVGGTNYGYTF. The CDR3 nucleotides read TGTGCCAGCAGATCAAGCGTCGGGGGAACCAACTATGGCTACACCTTC.

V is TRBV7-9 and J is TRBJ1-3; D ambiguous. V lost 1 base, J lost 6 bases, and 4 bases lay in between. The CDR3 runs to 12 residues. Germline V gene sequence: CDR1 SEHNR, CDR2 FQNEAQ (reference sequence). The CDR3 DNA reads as TGTGCCAGCAGCTTAGGCGAAAACACCATATATTTT. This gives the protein CASSLGENTIYF.

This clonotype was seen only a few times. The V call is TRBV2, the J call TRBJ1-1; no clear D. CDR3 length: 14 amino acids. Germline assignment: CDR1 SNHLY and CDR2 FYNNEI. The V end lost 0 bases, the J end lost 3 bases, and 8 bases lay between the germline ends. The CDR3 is CASSEARFYTEAFF. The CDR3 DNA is TGTGCCAGCAGTGAAGCGCGCTTCTACACTGAAGCTTTCTTT.

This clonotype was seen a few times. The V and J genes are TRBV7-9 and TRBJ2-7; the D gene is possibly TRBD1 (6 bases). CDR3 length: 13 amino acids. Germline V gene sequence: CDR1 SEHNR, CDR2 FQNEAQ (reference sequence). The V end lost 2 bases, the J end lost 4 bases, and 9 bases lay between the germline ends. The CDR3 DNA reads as TGTGCCAGCAGCTTACCTACAGGGTACGAGCAGTACTTC. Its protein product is CASSLPTGYEQYF.

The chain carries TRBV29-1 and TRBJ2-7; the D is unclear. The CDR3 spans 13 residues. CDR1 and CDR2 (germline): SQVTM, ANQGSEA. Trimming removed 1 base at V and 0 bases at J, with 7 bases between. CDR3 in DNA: TGCAGCGTTGAAGGTGAAAGCTCCTACGAGCAGTACTTC. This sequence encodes CSVEGESSYEQYF.

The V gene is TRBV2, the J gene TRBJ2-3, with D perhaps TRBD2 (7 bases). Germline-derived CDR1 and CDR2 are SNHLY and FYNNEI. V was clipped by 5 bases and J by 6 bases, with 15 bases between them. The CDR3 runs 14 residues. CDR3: CASSPPGGRDTQYF. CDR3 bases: TGTGCCAGCAGTCCTCCGGGGGGCCGCGATACGCAGTATTTT.

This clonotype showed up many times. The CDR3 DNA sequence: TGTGCCAGCAGGCCCTCGGGCGGGGGCTCTCAAGAGACCCAGTACTTC. Translated: CASRPSGGGSQETQYF. J is TRBJ2-5 and V is TRBV12-3 or TRBV12-4, with D perhaps TRBD2 (7 bases). V was pared by 6 bases and J by 2 bases, with 19 bases between. The CDR3 is 16 residues long.

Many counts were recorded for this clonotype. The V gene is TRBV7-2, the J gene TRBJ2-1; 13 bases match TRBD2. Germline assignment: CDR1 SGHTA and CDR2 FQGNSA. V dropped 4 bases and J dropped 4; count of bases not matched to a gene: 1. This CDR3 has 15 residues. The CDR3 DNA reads TGTGCCAGCAGCTCGGGACTAGCGGGGTACAATGAGCAGTTCTTC. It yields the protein CASSSGLAGYNEQFF. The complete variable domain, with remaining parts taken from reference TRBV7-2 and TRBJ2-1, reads GAGVSQSPSNKVTEKGKDVELRCDPISGHTALYWYRQSLGQGLEFLIYFQGNSAPDKSGLPSDRFSAERTGGSVSTLTIQRTQQEDSAVYLCASSSGLAGYNEQFFGPGTRLTVL.

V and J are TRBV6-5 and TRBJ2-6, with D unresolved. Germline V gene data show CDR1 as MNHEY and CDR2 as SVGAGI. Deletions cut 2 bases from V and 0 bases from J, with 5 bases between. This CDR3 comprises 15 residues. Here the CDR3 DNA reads TGTGCCAGCAGTTACGCGAGCTCTGGGGCCAACGTCCTGACTTTC. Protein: CASSYASSGANVLTF.

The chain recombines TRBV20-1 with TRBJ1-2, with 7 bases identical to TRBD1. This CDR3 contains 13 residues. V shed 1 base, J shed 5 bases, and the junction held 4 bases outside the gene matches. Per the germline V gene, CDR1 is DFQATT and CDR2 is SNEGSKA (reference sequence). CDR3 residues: CSARAGQPYGYTF. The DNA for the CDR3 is TGCAGTGCTAGAGCGGGACAGCCTTATGGCTACACCTTC.

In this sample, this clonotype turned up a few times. DNA of the CDR3: TGCAGTGCTAGAGTGCCAGGGGGTGGTCACGAGCAGTACTTC. It codes for CSARVPGGGHEQYF. V is TRBV20-1 and J is TRBJ2-7, with 7 positions matching TRBD1. CDR1 is DFQATT and CDR2 is SNEGSKA in the germline V gene (reference sequence). V lost 1 base, J lost 5 bases, and 8 bases stayed unmatched. CDR3 size: 14 residues.

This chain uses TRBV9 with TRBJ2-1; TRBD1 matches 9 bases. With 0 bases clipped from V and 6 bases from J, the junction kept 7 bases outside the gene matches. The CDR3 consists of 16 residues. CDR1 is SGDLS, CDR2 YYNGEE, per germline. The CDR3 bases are TGTGCCAGCAGCGTAGCCCCGACAGGGGGTGGCAATGAGCAGTTCTTC. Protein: CASSVAPTGGGNEQFF.

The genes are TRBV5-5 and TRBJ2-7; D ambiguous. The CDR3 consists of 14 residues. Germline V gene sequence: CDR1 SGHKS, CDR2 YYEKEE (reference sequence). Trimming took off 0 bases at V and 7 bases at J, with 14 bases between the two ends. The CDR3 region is CASSLGSSVGEQYF. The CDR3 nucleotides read TGTGCCAGCAGCTTGGGATCATCTGTGGGGGAGCAGTACTTC.